A selection of T cell receptor beta chains follows, all from one sample in a study of cytomegalovirus exposure and HLA in healthy donors. TCRdb's copy holds only in-frame clones and misses some; the assay was immunoSEQ multiplex PCR. Of 300,000 to 400,000 clones in the sample, approximately 88% were seen once. The sample comprised PBMCs. Source of these receptors: a man between 25 and 39 years old in good health and CMV-seronegative. CDR3s include the opening cysteine and the closing phenylalanine or tryptophan.

j_gene: TRBJ1-5; v_gene: TRBV19; CDR3aa: CASSIRGFGNQPQHF
j_gene: TRBJ1-3; v_gene: TRBV5-1; CDR3aa: CASRELTSGNTIYF
j_gene: TRBJ1-2; v_gene: TRBV19; CDR3aa: CASSIEHRAYGYTF
j_gene: TRBJ2-7; v_gene: TRBV10-3; CDR3aa: CAISVGQGVFSYEQYF
j_gene: TRBJ2-3; v_gene: TRBV10-3; CDR3aa: CAISESHGGDTQYF
j_gene: TRBJ1-4; v_gene: TRBV10-3; CDR3aa: CAISESLGQGTNEKLFF
j_gene: TRBJ1-6; v_gene: TRBV2; CDR3aa: CASSEERSYNSPLHF
j_gene: TRBJ2-7; v_gene: TRBV11-2; CDR3aa: CASSLRPGQGAKEQYF
j_gene: TRBJ2-3; v_gene: TRBV6-1; CDR3aa: CASSEGDTRTDTQYF
j_gene: TRBJ1-2; v_gene: TRBV5-6; CDR3aa: CASSLGLSSNYGYTF
j_gene: TRBJ2-2; v_gene: TRBV7-8; CDR3aa: CASSLILAGGPTATGELFF
j_gene: TRBJ1-6; v_gene: TRBV15; CDR3aa: CATSARRGNNSPLHF
j_gene: TRBJ1-3; v_gene: TRBV27; CDR3aa: CASSLSGGTSGNTIYF
j_gene: TRBJ1-2; v_gene: TRBV5-4; CDR3aa: CASSSGYGYTF
j_gene: TRBJ1-3; v_gene: TRBV7-9; CDR3aa: CASSLTGNGNTIYF
j_gene: TRBJ1-2; v_gene: TRBV5-4; CDR3aa: CASRKTGGVYGYTF
j_gene: TRBJ1-3; v_gene: TRBV11-2; CDR3aa: CASSLHAENTIYF
j_gene: TRBJ2-4; v_gene: TRBV9; CDR3aa: CASSVDGSTKNIQYF
j_gene: TRBJ1-2; v_gene: TRBV4-3; CDR3aa: CASSQVRNYGYTF
j_gene: TRBJ2-3; v_gene: TRBV15; CDR3aa: CATSRGDTDTQYF
j_gene: TRBJ2-5; v_gene: TRBV7-8; CDR3aa: CASSLGLRETQYF
j_gene: TRBJ2-2; v_gene: TRBV10-2; CDR3aa: CASLSSGELFF
j_gene: TRBJ2-3; v_gene: TRBV19; CDR3aa: CASSIQGDDTQYF
j_gene: TRBJ2-7; v_gene: TRBV6-5; CDR3aa: CASSKGGVSYEQYF
j_gene: TRBJ2-4; v_gene: TRBV4-2; CDR3aa: CASSQDAPLGGLAKNIQYF
j_gene: TRBJ2-2; v_gene: TRBV7-2; CDR3aa: CASNERGGRRGELFF
j_gene: TRBJ1-1; v_gene: TRBV19; CDR3aa: CASRESGREAFF
j_gene: TRBJ1-2; v_gene: TRBV19; CDR3aa: CASSINEIYGYTF
j_gene: TRBJ2-7; v_gene: TRBV28; CDR3aa: CASSFRLIDEQYF
j_gene: TRBJ2-2; v_gene: TRBV6-1; CDR3aa: CASSERIGVTGELFF
j_gene: TRBJ1-5; v_gene: TRBV7-2; CDR3aa: CASGRRNQPQHF
j_gene: TRBJ1-2; v_gene: TRBV19; CDR3aa: CASSIASTGTNYGYTF
j_gene: TRBJ1-2; v_gene: TRBV19; CDR3aa: CASSIRRGGGYTF
j_gene: TRBJ2-7; v_gene: TRBV7-9; CDR3aa: CASSLGQGAGYEQYF
j_gene: TRBJ2-2; v_gene: TRBV10-2; CDR3aa: CASTGDRIYESNTGELFF
j_gene: TRBJ1-2; v_gene: TRBV9; CDR3aa: CASHPGQGLLNYGYTF
j_gene: TRBJ1-4; v_gene: TRBV27; CDR3aa: CASSHRGKSGEKLFF
j_gene: TRBJ2-1; v_gene: TRBV7-9; CDR3aa: CASSLALRVRGIYNEQFF
j_gene: TRBJ2-5; v_gene: TRBV5-1; CDR3aa: CASSPLGGQQETQYF
j_gene: TRBJ2-2; v_gene: TRBV15; CDR3aa: CATSRGRQGGTGELFF
j_gene: TRBJ1-6; v_gene: TRBV27; CDR3aa: CASKTMGYYNSPLHF
j_gene: TRBJ1-1; v_gene: TRBV18; CDR3aa: CASSPRTAEAFF
j_gene: TRBJ2-3; v_gene: TRBV6-5; CDR3aa: CASTDGVADTDTQYF
j_gene: TRBJ1-5; v_gene: TRBV27; CDR3aa: CASSSRSNQPQHF
j_gene: TRBJ1-3; v_gene: TRBV4-1; CDR3aa: CASSQETGSGNTIYF